The source of this T cell receptor (beta chain) is a study of tumor-infiltrating lymphocytes in oesophageal squamous cell carcinoma. TCRdb ran MiXCR on the PCR reads and lists one entry per CDR3 protein. The sample has approximately 4,100 distinct CDR3 sequences; approximately 19% are singletons. This clonotype was recorded many times. A much larger clone lies one base from this, so it may be a read error. The sequenced sample consisted of normal esophageal tissue next to the tumor. The receptor's source is a male donor with esophageal squamous cell carcinoma.

The CDR3 is CASSAGTSGGYEQYF. In DNA form, the CDR3 reads TGTGCCAGCAGTGCCGGGACTAGCGGGGGGTATGAGCAGTACTTC. The chain uses TRBV12-3 or TRBV12-4 and TRBJ2-7, with TRBD2 matching 15 bases. This CDR3 has 15 residues. V was clipped by 5 bases and J by 7 bases; unmatched bases: 6.